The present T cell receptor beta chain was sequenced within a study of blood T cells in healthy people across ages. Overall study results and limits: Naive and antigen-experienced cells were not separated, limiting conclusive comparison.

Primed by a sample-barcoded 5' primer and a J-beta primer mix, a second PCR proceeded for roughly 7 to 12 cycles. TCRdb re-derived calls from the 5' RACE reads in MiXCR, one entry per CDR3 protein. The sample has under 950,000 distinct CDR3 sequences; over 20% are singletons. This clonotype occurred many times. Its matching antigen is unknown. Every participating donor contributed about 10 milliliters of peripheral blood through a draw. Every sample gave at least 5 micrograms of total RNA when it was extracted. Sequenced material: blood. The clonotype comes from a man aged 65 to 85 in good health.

CDR3 nucleotides: TGTGCCAGCAGCCCTAGCCCCACTGAAGCTTTCTTT. Residues: CASSPSPTEAFF. The chain employs TRBV7-9 and TRBJ1-1; no definite D call. The CDR3 contains 12 residues. V was trimmed by 5 bases and J by 4 bases, leaving 8 bases between them. Germline V gene lookup returns CDR1 SEHNR and CDR2 FQNEAQ (reference sequence).